One and the same sample provided the 9 T cell receptor beta chains below, sequenced in a study of T cell responses to AZD1222 COVID-19 vaccine. Generated by immunoSEQ multiplex PCR, the TCRdb table keeps only in-frame clones and is missing some. The sample has 25,000 to 35,000 clones, approximately 90% seen once. Here the sequenced sample was peripheral blood, taken on day 0 of AZD1222 vaccination. These receptors were collected from an adult in good health.

The chain uses TRBV7-9 and TRBJ1-4; D is perhaps TRBD1 (6 bases). Trimming removed 5 bases at V and 0 bases at J, with 7 bases between. CDR1 and CDR2 (germline): SEHNR, FQNEAQ (reference sequence). CDR3 length: 14 residues. The CDR3 reads CASSPGATNEKLFF. The CDR3 region has the DNA TGTGCCAGCAGCCCAGGGGCAACTAATGAAAAACTGTTTTTT.

The rearrangement uses TRBV4-1 and TRBJ1-2, with 12 bases fitting TRBD1. There are 15 residues in the CDR3. Germline loops: CDR1 MGHRA, CDR2 YSYEKL. Losses at the gene ends were 1 base for V and 7 bases for J; bases not matched to a gene: 4. Here the CDR3 DNA reads TGCGCCAGCAGCCAAGCGGGACAGGGGGCTGGTGGCTACACCTTC. Translated: CASSQAGQGAGGYTF.

The V gene is TRBV11-3, the J gene TRBJ1-6; D may be TRBD1 (6 bases). Trimming took 1 base from V and 7 from J, leaving 14 bases between them. The CDR3 length is 16 residues. Per the germline V gene, CDR1 is SGHNT and CDR2 is YENEEA. The CDR3 loop reads CASSLGEGQPNSPLHF. CDR3 DNA sequence: TGTGCCAGCAGCTTAGGCGAAGGACAGCCCAATTCACCCCTCCACTTT.

This chain's CDR3 is CASSLDPYGYTF. Here the CDR3 DNA reads TGTGCCAGCAGCTTGGACCCCTATGGCTACACCTTC. The gene calls are TRBV5-4 and TRBJ1-2; D remains unclear. The germline CDR1 and CDR2 sequences are SGHNT and YYREEE (reference sequence). Trimming pared 0 bases from V and 4 bases from J, leaving 4 bases between. CDR3 length: 12 residues. Filled out from reference TRBV5-4 and TRBJ1-2, the complete variable domain reads ETGVTQSPTHLIKTRGQQVTLRCSSQSGHNTVSWYQQALGQGPQFIFQYYREEENGRGNFPPRFSGLQFPNYSSELNVNALELDDSALYLCASSLDPYGYTFGSGTRLTVV.

This chain joins TRBV4-1 and TRBJ1-6; possibly TRBD1 for D (5 bases). CDR3 size: 16 residues. V gave up 3 bases and J gave up 3 bases, with 12 bases separating them. Per the germline V gene, CDR1 is MGHRA and CDR2 is YSYEKL. DNA of the CDR3: TGCGCCAGCAGCCAGGACAAGACGAACTATAATTCACCCCTCCACTTT. This codes for CASSQDKTNYNSPLHF.

This rearrangement joins TRBV5-4 to TRBJ1-5; no definite D call. There are 12 residues in the CDR3. CDR1 and CDR2 from the germline V gene are SGHNT and YYREEE (reference sequence). V gave up 0 bases and J gave up 8 bases, with 6 bases separating them. CDR3 DNA sequence: TGTGCCAGCAGCTTGGGTAATGAGCCCCAGCATTTT. Protein: CASSLGNEPQHF.

This rearrangement joins TRBV6-1 to TRBJ2-3; D remains ambiguous. The CDR3 runs 17 residues. The germline V gene has CDR1 MNHNS and CDR2 SASEGT. Trimming removed 4 bases from V and 4 bases from J, with 21 bases in between. The CDR3 loop is CASSATRRGNYPDTQYF. CDR3 in DNA: TGTGCCAGCAGTGCCACCCGGCGAGGCAATTACCCAGATACGCAGTATTTT.

This clone was seen a few times. This sequence joins TRBV7-9 and TRBJ2-7; D possibly corresponds to TRBD1 (6 bases). Germline V gene data show CDR1 as SEHNR and CDR2 as FQNEAQ (reference sequence). The length of the CDR3 is 14 residues. The V and J ends lost 5 bases and 2 bases respectively, with 13 bases between them. The CDR3 loop is CASSVGQPPYEQYF. The CDR3 coding sequence is TGTGCCAGCAGCGTCGGACAGCCGCCCTACGAGCAGTACTTC.

The rearrangement links TRBV4-2 to TRBJ2-1; TRBD2 agrees at 8 bases. With V trimmed by 0 bases and J by 5 bases, 3 bases remained unmatched. The CDR3 is 15 residues long. Germline V CDR1 and CDR2: LGHNA, YNFKEQ. CDR3: CASSQDGLANNEQFF. CDR3 nucleotides: TGTGCCAGCAGCCAAGACGGACTAGCTAACAATGAGCAGTTCTTC.